Following are 17 T cell receptor beta chains from one sample sequenced in a study of blood T cells in healthy people across ages. The use of a sample-barcoded 5' primer and a J-beta primer mix characterized a second PCR of about 7 to 12 cycles. MiXCR was run by TCRdb on the 5' RACE reads, yielding one entry per CDR3 protein. This sample carries around 1,900,000 distinct CDR3 sequences, approximately 40% of them seen once, and the ten largest clones take 23%. The specimen sequenced was blood. Receptors originate from a human donor in good health.

This chain connects TRBV5-1 to TRBJ1-1; D is possibly TRBD1 (6 bases). With 7 bases removed from V and 6 bases from J, the gap between germline ends came to 19 bases. This CDR3 has 14 amino acids. The germline V gene has CDR1 SGHRS and CDR2 YFSETQ. DNA of the CDR3: TGCGCCAGCCGACAGGACAGAACCCGATCTGAAGCTTTCTTT. Translation gives CASRQDRTRSEAFF.

The chain combines TRBV5-1 with TRBJ1-2, with D possibly being TRBD1 (6 bases). Trimming pared 0 bases from V and 8 bases from J, leaving 14 bases between. The length of the CDR3 is 14 residues. CDR1 and CDR2 from the germline V gene are SGHRS and YFSETQ. As DNA, the CDR3 is TGCGCCAGCAGCTTGGAGGGGGGACGGACAGGCTACACCTTC. It is translated as CASSLEGGRTGYTF.

The V call is TRBV18, the J call TRBJ2-1, with D perhaps TRBD2 (6 bases). The V gene's germline CDR1 is KGHSH and CDR2 LQKENI. Trimming cost V 3 bases and J 2 bases, with 17 bases left between them. The CDR3 totals 17 residues. This chain's CDR3 is CASSPASGTGAYNEQFF. CDR3 nucleotides: TGTGCCAGCTCACCCGCGTCAGGGACGGGGGCCTACAATGAGCAGTTCTTC.

This clonotype was seen a handful of times. The rearrangement joins TRBV7-9 to TRBJ2-1; D is possibly TRBD1 or TRBD2 (5 bases each). Trimming shortened V by 7 bases and J by 2 bases, and 12 bases separated the two germline ends. CDR1 is SEHNR and CDR2 is FQNEAQ in the germline V gene (reference sequence). The CDR3 is 14 amino acids. The DNA of the CDR3 is TGTGCCAGCACCTCGGGGACGGCCTACAATGAGCAGTTCTTC. Protein: CASTSGTAYNEQFF.

This clonotype was picked up a small number of times. This chain uses TRBV6-5 with TRBJ1-6; 7 nucleotides align to TRBD1. From germline, CDR1 is MNHEY and CDR2 SVGAGI. V was pared by 3 bases and J by 5 bases, with 4 bases of the junction left unmatched. The CDR3 is made up of 15 amino acids. CDR3: CASSYFGQDNSPLHF. The CDR3 coding sequence is TGTGCCAGCAGTTATTTTGGACAGGATAATTCACCCCTCCACTTT.

The genes are TRBV2 and TRBJ2-3, with D possibly TRBD2 on 7 matching bases. With 9 bases removed from V and 2 bases from J, the gap between germline ends came to 15 bases. The germline gives CDR1 SNHLY, CDR2 FYNNEI. This CDR3 contains 14 residues. CDR3 nucleotide sequence: TGTGCCAGGGGAGGGGGGGGATTCACAGATACGCAGTATTTT. Amino acids: CARGGGGFTDTQYF.

The chain couples TRBV19 to TRBJ2-3; 7 nucleotides match TRBD1. The CDR3 contains 15 residues. Germline V lookup: CDR1 LNHDA, CDR2 SQIVND (reference sequence). V shed 8 bases and J 8 bases; nucleotides not matched to a gene: 16. DNA for the CDR3: TGTGCCAGTCGGTGGGGTAGAGGGGGCGCCGGTACGCAGTATTTT. Amino acid sequence: CASRWGRGGAGTQYF.

Turning to this clonotype: A much larger clonotype is one base distant, so this may be a read error. The chain links TRBV6-5 to TRBJ2-7; D is undetermined. The germline V and J ends were trimmed by 6 bases and 2 bases, with 5 bases remaining between them. The CDR3 sequence is 11 residues long. Per the germline V gene, CDR1 is MNHEY and CDR2 is SVGAGI. In DNA, the CDR3 is TGTGCCAGCAGGTACGCCTACGAGCAGTACTTC. Protein: CASRYAYEQYF.

This clonotype occurred a few times. The chain combines TRBV10-3 with TRBJ2-7; 7 nucleotides match TRBD2. This CDR3 region has 14 residues. The V segment lost 7 bases and the J segment 2 bases; nucleotides outside the gene matches: 8. The germline V gene has CDR1 ENHRY and CDR2 SYGVKD. CDR3 region: CAITPERGPYEQYF. The CDR3 DNA reads as TGTGCCATCACCCCTGAGCGGGGCCCCTACGAGCAGTACTTC.

J is TRBJ2-1 and V is TRBV20-1; the D call may be TRBD1 or TRBD2 (5 bases each). CDR3 size: 13 residues. Per the germline V gene, CDR1 is DFQATT and CDR2 is SNEGSKA (reference sequence). The CDR3 is CSAGTVNNNEQFF. Written as DNA, the CDR3 is TGCAGCGCCGGGACGGTCAATAACAATGAGCAGTTCTTC.

Only a few counts were recorded for this clonotype. The rearrangement uses TRBV7-2 and TRBJ2-1; no clear D. This CDR3 spans 15 amino acids. Germline values: CDR1 SGHTA, CDR2 FQGNSA. Trimming stripped 4 bases from V and 0 bases from J, with 10 bases between. The CDR3 here is CASSSMVDSYNEQFF. For the CDR3, the DNA is TGTGCCAGCAGCTCTATGGTTGACTCCTACAATGAGCAGTTCTTC.

V is TRBV4-1 and J is TRBJ2-5; D may be TRBD1 (5 bases). Deletions cut 3 bases from V and 4 bases from J, with 9 bases between. The germline V gene encodes CDR1 MGHRA and CDR2 YSYEKL. CDR3 size: 13 residues. DNA for the CDR3: TGCGCCAGCAGCCACAGGGTCACAGAGACCCAGTACTTC. Its translation is CASSHRVTETQYF.

This clonotype was picked up many times. The chain employs TRBV20-1 and TRBJ1-5; a weak D match, TRBD1 (5 bases). There are 13 residues in the CDR3. Trimming took off 7 bases at V and 8 bases at J, with 18 bases between the two ends. In germline, CDR1 is DFQATT, CDR2 SNEGSKA (reference sequence). This CDR3 is CSVGDGRVKPQHF. The CDR3, as DNA: TGCAGTGTAGGAGATGGCAGGGTGAAGCCCCAGCATTTT.

Only a few counts were recorded for this clonotype. The J gene is TRBJ2-5, the V gene TRBV5-6, with D perhaps TRBD1 (5 bases). Trimming removed 9 bases from V and 3 bases from J, with 12 bases in between. Looked up from germline, CDR1 is SGHDT and CDR2 is YYEEEE. This CDR3 is built from 12 residues. The CDR3 spells CATSDTKETQYF. The CDR3 coding sequence is TGTGCCACCTCGGACACTAAAGAGACCCAGTACTTC.

The chain links TRBV20-1 to TRBJ1-2; 11 nucleotides match TRBD1. CDR3 size: 13 residues. With 4 bases clipped from V and 3 bases from J, the junction kept 1 base outside the gene matches. Germline CDR1 and CDR2: DFQATT and SNEGSKA (reference sequence). CDR3 sequence reads: CSATGQGDYGYTF. The CDR3, as DNA: TGCAGTGCTACGGGACAGGGGGACTATGGCTACACCTTC.

The V and J genes are TRBV20-1 and TRBJ1-2; D uncertain. Germline CDR1 and CDR2: DFQATT and SNEGSKA (reference sequence). V gave up 5 bases and J gave up 1 base, with 11 bases separating them. The CDR3 covers 13 residues. The CDR3 is CSAADNLNYGYTF. The CDR3 DNA follows: TGCAGTGCTGCAGACAATCTTAACTATGGCTACACCTTC.

The rearrangement uses TRBV30 and TRBJ2-7; 10 nucleotides match TRBD1. V lost 1 base, J lost 5 bases, and 2 bases stayed unmatched. Germline V gene sequence: CDR1 GTSNPN, CDR2 SVGIG (reference sequence). CDR3 length: 13 residues. The CDR3 bases are TGTGCCTGGAGTGCGGACAGGGGGGACGAGCAGTACTTC. This encodes CAWSADRGDEQYF.